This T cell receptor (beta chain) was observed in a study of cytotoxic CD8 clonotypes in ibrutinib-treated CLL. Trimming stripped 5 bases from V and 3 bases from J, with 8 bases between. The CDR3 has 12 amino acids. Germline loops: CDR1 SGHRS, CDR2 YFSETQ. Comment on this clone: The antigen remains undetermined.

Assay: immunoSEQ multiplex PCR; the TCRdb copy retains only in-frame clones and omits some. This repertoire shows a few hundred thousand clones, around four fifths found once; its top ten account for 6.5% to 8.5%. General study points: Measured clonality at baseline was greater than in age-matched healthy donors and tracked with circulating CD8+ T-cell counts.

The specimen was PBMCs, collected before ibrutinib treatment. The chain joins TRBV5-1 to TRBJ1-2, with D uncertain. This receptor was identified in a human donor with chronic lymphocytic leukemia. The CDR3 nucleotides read TGCGCCAGCAGTCCGGGATACTATGGCTACACCTTC. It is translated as CASSPGYYGYTF.